A single T cell receptor (beta chain) is shown here with its context. The sample is drawn from a study of blood T cell repertoires in COVID-19. CDR1 and CDR2 (germline): KGHSH, LQKENI. The CDR3 contains 15 residues. V lost 2 bases and J lost 2, with 13 bases in between. How the authors handled the data: Amplification of reference gene primers provided the estimated nucleated cell counts. The assay was immunoSEQ multiplex PCR, and TCRdb's table has in-frame clones only and misses some. That table furnishes V, J and clone size, whereas the DNA furnished D and trimming. The data contain about 370,000 clones, around 92% of them singletons. Seattle enrolled patients during active infection and tracked them longitudinally.

The sequence was obtained from a woman aged 30 to 39 with COVID-19, enrolled during active disease. Sequenced material: peripheral blood. V usage is TRBV18 and J usage is TRBJ2-7; TRBD1 is a possible D gene (6 bases). CDR3 sequence (DNA): TGTGCCAGCTCACCAGTCGATGGGGGCGCCTACGAGCAGTACGTC. Its translation: CASSPVDGGAYEQYV.